This record covers a single T cell receptor (beta chain). The antigen is not known. Germline is not matched at one junction end, which may reflect a read error. This record comes from a study of cytomegalovirus exposure and HLA in healthy donors. Regarding the study as a whole: TCR beta sequences reportedly predicted most subjects' HLA-A and HLA-B alleles accurately.

The CDR3 runs 17 residues. Germline V gene data show CDR1 as SEHNR and CDR2 as FQNEAQ (reference sequence). The PCR made use of 60 Vbeta and 13 Jbeta primers. The protocol was immunoSEQ multiplex PCR, while the TCRdb copy is restricted to in-frame clones and leaves out a portion. The data contain some 180,000 clones, 77% of them singletons. Sequenced sample: PBMCs. The sequence was collected from a woman aged 60-75 years in good health and CMV-seropositive. J is TRBJ2-6 and V is TRBV7-9, with TRBD2 identical over 8 bases. CDR3 sequence: CASSLVGGGSGANGLTF. The DNA of the CDR3 is TGTGCCAGCAGCTTAGTGGGCGGGGGGTCTGGGGCCAACGGCCTGACTTTC.